The following is a T cell receptor beta chain sequence with its context. This sample is drawn from a study of shared clonotypes between healthy human individuals. Per the germline V gene, CDR1 is SGHRS and CDR2 is YFSETQ. Losses at the gene ends were 5 bases for V and 8 bases for J; bases not matched to a gene: 6. The CDR3 totals 13 residues. In the original analysis: ImmunoSEQ junction-only sequences lacked quality scores, so their filtering differed. Measured with immunoSEQ multiplex PCR; TCRdb has only the in-frame clones, and not every one. Clone size and V and J calls were adopted from that table, with D and trimming inferred from the DNA. The profile shows 850,000 to 1,100,000 clones, 77% of them singletons.

V gene TRBV5-1 combines with J gene TRBJ1-4, with 7 bases fitting TRBD1. What was sequenced was memory CD4+ T cells from PBMCs. Subset indicated: CD45RA-negative fraction. This clonotype was obtained from a man aged 18 to 30 in good health. Some clones in this sample may be carry-over from other donors' samples. CDR3 amino acids: CASSKGAGEKLFF. The DNA of the CDR3 is TGCGCCAGCAGTAAGGGGGCCGGGGAAAAACTGTTTTTT.